This T cell receptor (beta chain) was retrieved from a study of blood T cell repertoires in COVID-19. Produced via immunoSEQ multiplex PCR; TCRdb's table is partial and in-frame only. The sample shows 380,000 or so clones, approximately 85% of them seen only once. Participants spanned ages about 18 to 90 years and resided in about 24 US areas. The receptor's source is a woman aged 40 to 50 with acute COVID-19. Sequencing input: PBMCs or T cells enriched from blood (not recorded which).

The CDR3 nucleotides read TGTGCCAGCAGCCAATGGCAGGGGAACACCGGGGAGCTGTTTTTT. The encoded protein is CASSQWQGNTGELFF. The genes are TRBV14 and TRBJ2-2; tentative D call: TRBD1 (5 bases). Germline V gene lookup returns CDR1 SGHDN and CDR2 FVKESK. CDR3 length equals 15 residues. Between the trimmed V and J ends, which lost 2 bases and 1 base, there was a span of 8 bases.